A selection of T cell receptor beta chains follows, all from one sample in a study of blood T cell repertoires in COVID-19. Profiled with immunoSEQ multiplex PCR; TCRdb holds only in-frame clones, not every one. The data hold 490,000 or so clones, with roughly nine tenths observed a single time. The sequenced sample consisted of PBMCs or T cells enriched from blood (not recorded which). Source of these receptors: an older woman who had recovered from COVID-19. Both conserved end residues are trimmed from each CDR3.

j_call,v_call,cdr3_aa
TRBJ2-2,TRBV5-1,ASFRGERNTGELF
TRBJ2-1,TRBV4-1,ASSQGLAGTYNEQF
TRBJ2-1,TRBV5-1,ASSSWGLAGVSYNEQF
TRBJ2-5,TRBV4-2,ASSQGGTSGGSETQY
TRBJ2-6,TRBV5-1,ASRTGLSSGANVLT
TRBJ2-3,TRBV6-5,ASSYSLAGDTQY
TRBJ2-5,TRBV4-1,ASSQLRQETQY
TRBJ2-2,TRBV2,ASSGPGELF
TRBJ1-1,TRBV27,ASSSLRDRLNEAF
TRBJ1-3,TRBV28,ASSEKTGGRNTIY
TRBJ2-2,TRBV5-1,ASSLTRLAGLTGELF
TRBJ1-2,TRBV27,ASRSTGNYGYT
TRBJ2-2,TRBV19,ASSTRTVIANTGELF
TRBJ2-1,TRBV11-3,ASSLVWTGSISSYNEQF
TRBJ1-1,TRBV5-1,ASSSSRGMNTEAF
TRBJ1-2,TRBV28,ASNHGGYGGYT
TRBJ2-5,TRBV14,ASSQDSGGQETQY
TRBJ2-6,TRBV15,ATSRGAQGSGANVLT
TRBJ2-3,TRBV7-2,ASSFKSLAGGLNTQY
TRBJ2-5,TRBV27,ASSWRGQGAGGTQY
TRBJ2-1,TRBV30,AWSVNSNEQF
TRBJ1-5,TRBV3-1/TRBV3-2,ASSQDPSQPQH
TRBJ2-7,TRBV4-2,ASSQASGTYEQY
TRBJ1-2,TRBV11-2,ASSAGGAVLGYT
TRBJ2-1,TRBV24-1,ATSADRVNEQF
TRBJ1-4,TRBV11-2,ASSLDRGRTGARYEKLF
TRBJ2-2,TRBV29-1,SVGLTANTGELF
TRBJ2-2,TRBV2,ASVQGYTGELF